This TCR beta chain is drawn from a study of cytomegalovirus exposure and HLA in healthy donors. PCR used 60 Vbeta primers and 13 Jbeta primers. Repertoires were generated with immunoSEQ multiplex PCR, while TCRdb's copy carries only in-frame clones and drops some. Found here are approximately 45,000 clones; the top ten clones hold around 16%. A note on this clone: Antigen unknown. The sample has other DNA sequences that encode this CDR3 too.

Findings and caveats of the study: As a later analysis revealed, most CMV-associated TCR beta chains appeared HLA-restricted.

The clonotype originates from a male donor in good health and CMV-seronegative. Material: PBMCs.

The CDR3 sequence: CAWSETRETQYF. The CDR3 DNA follows: TGTGCCTGGAGTGAAACGCGAGAGACCCAGTACTTC. The chain is built from TRBV30 and TRBJ2-5; no reliable D call. The CDR3 spans 12 residues. The germline V and J ends were trimmed by 1 base and 4 bases, with 7 bases remaining between them. CDR1 and CDR2 from the germline V gene are GTSNPN and SVGIG (reference sequence).